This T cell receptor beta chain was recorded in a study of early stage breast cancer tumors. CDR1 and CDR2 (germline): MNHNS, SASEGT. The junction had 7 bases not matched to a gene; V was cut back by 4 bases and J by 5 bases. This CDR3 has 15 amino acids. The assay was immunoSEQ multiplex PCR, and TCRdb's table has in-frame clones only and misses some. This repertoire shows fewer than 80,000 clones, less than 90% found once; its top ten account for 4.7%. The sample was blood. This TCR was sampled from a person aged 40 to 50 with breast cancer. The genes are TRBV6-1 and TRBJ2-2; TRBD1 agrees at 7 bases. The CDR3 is CASSVTGAGTGELFF. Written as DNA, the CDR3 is TGTGCCAGCAGTGTAACAGGGGCAGGAACCGGGGAGCTGTTTTTT.